The 2 T cell receptor beta chains reported below all come from one sample, sequenced in a study of CD8+CD57+ T cells in acquired aplastic anemia. Previously, flow cytometry had revealed CD8+CD57+ cell expansion in the patients chosen for sequencing. TCR beta VDJ and CDR3 profiling used genomic DNA as template. TCRdb reanalysed the reads using MiXCR and keeps one entry per CDR3 protein. The table records around 200,000 distinct CDR3 sequences, almost 50% of them present only once. Sequencing was carried out using sorted CD4+, CD8+, or CD8+CD57+ T cells (not recorded which) from PBMCs. The receptor source for this set is a human donor with aplastic anemia.

The chain carries TRBV10-3 and TRBJ2-7; possibly TRBD2 for D (6 bases). The end of the DNA aligns better with TRBJ2-5, so the J call may be wrong. CDR3 size: 13 residues. The germline V gene has CDR1 ENHRY and CDR2 SYGVKD. The CDR3 DNA follows: TGTGCCATCAGTGGGGGCGGGGAAGAGACCCAGTACTTC. Its protein is CAISGGGEETQYF.

Worth noting for this clonotype: At one boundary the junction diverges from the germline segment, which might be a read error. V gene TRBV6-6 combines with J gene TRBJ2-5, with 9 nucleotides matching TRBD1. The CDR3 is made up of 11 amino acids. Germline values: CDR1 MNHNY, CDR2 SVGAGI (reference sequence). This CDR3 is CASSRTGGDTF. CDR3 coding DNA: TGTGCCAGCAGTCGTACAGGGGGCGACACCTTC.